This T cell receptor beta chain is from a study of T cells in tuberculosis. Clones were read by immunoSEQ multiplex PCR, and TCRdb kept only the in-frame ones, dropping some. This sample has tens of thousands of clones; more than 95% occur once, and the top ten carry about 6.3%. On average about 100,000 T cells per donor were immunosequenced. Study outcomes and limitations: Shorter CDR3-alpha in active tuberculosis partly drove smaller distances.

Concerning this clone itself: Its specificity is unknown.

V shed 3 bases and J 1 base; nucleotides not matched to a gene: 1. CDR3 length: 14 residues. Germline CDR1 reads MNHEY; CDR2 reads SMNVEV (reference sequence). The rearrangement joins TRBV27 to TRBJ1-1; 8 bases map to TRBD1. Sequences were obtained from PBMCs. The clonotype was recovered from a donor between 10 and 35 years old with latent tuberculosis or without tuberculosis infection. CDR3 in amino acids: CASSFRGPNTEAFF. CDR3 DNA sequence: TGTGCCAGCAGTTTCAGGGGGCCGAACACTGAAGCTTTCTTT.